This T cell receptor beta chain was captured in a study of blood T cells in healthy people across ages. Notes on the study in general: Higher naive T cell percentage went strongly together with higher TCR beta diversity. Nothing was known about donor CMV status, and this possibly confounded expanded clonotype changes. Unsorted PBMC input precluded a conclusive naive versus antigen-experienced comparison.

Trimming at V came to 5 bases and at J to 1 base, leaving 2 bases not matched to a gene. Looked up from germline, CDR1 is SGHVS and CDR2 is FQNEAQ. The CDR3 totals 15 residues. A sample-barcoded 5' primer and a J-beta primer mix were used in a second PCR of roughly 7 to 11 cycles. From the 5' RACE reads, TCRdb called clonotypes with MiXCR, one entry per CDR3 protein. Seen here are around 600,000 distinct CDR3 sequences, about 45% observed once, and the top ten hold 20% to 25%. Points on this clonotype: Its antigen is unknown.

This sequence originates from an elderly man in good health. The source material was blood. The V call is TRBV7-8, the J call TRBJ2-1; TRBD2 agrees at 10 bases. CDR3 in amino acids: CASSSSGGSYNEQFF. The CDR3 DNA follows: TGTGCCAGCAGCAGTAGCGGGGGGTCCTACAATGAGCAGTTCTTC.